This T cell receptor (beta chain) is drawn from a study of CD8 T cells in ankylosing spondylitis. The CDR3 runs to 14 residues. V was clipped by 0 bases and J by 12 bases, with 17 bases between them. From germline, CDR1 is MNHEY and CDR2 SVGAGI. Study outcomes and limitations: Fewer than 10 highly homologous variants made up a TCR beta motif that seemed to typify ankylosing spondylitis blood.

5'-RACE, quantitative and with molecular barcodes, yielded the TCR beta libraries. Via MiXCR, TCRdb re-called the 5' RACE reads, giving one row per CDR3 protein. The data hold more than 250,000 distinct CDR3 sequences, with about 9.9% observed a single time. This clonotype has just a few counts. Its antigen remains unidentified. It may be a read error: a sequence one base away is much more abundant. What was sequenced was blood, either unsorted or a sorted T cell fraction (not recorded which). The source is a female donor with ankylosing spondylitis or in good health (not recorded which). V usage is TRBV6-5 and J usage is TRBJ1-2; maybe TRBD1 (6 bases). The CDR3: CASSYSGGQGGDTF. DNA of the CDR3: TGTGCCAGCAGTTACTCGGGGGGCCAAGGAGGCGACACCTTC.